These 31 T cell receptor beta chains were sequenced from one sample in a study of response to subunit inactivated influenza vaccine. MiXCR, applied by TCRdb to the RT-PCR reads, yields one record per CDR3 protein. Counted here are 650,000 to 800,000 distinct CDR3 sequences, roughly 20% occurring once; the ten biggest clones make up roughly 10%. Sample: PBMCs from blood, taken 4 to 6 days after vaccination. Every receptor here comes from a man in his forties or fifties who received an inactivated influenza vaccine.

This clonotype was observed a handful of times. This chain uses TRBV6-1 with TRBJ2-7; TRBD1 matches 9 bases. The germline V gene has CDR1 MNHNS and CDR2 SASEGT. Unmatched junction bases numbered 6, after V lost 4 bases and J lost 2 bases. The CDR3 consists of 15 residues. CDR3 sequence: CASSGDRDRAYEQYF. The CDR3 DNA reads TGTGCCAGCAGTGGAGACCGGGACAGGGCCTACGAGCAGTACTTC.

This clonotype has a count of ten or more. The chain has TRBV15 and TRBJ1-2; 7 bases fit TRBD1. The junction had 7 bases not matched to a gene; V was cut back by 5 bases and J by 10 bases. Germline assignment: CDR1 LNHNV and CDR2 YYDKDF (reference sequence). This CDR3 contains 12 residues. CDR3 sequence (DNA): TGTGCCACCAGCCAGGACAGGAGCGACTACACCTTC. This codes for CATSQDRSDYTF.

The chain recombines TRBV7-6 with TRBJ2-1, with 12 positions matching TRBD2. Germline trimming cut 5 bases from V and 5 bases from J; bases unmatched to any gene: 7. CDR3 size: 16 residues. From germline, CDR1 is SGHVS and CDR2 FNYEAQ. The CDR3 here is CASSTRLAGDNNEQFF. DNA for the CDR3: TGTGCCAGCAGCACGCGACTAGCGGGAGATAACAATGAGCAGTTCTTC.

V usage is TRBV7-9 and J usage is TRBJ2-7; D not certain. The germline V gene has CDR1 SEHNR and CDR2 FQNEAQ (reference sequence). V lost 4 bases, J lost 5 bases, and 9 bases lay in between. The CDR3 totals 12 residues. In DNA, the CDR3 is TGTGCCAGCAGCTCCCCTGAGCACGAGCAGTACTTC. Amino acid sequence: CASSSPEHEQYF. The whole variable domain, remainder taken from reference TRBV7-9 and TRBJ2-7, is DTGVSQNPRHKITKRGQNVTFRCDPISEHNRLYWYRQTLGQGPEFLTYFQNEAQLEKSRLLSDRFSAERPKGSFSTLEIQRTEQGDSAMYLCASSSPEHEQYFGPGTRLTVT.

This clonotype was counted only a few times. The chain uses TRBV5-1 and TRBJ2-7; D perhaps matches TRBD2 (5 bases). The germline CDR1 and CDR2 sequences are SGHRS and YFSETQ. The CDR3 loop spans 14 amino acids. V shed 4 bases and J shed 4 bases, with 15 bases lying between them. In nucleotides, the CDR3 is TGCGCCAGCAGCACTACCGGGATATCATACGAGCAGTACTTC. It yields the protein CASSTTGISYEQYF. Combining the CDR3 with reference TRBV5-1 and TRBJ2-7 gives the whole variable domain KAGVTQTPRYLIKTRGQQVTLSCSPISGHRSVSWYQQTPGQGLQFLFEYFSETQRNKGNFPGRFSGRQFSNSRSEMNVSTLELGDSALYLCASSTTGISYEQYFGPGTRLTVT.

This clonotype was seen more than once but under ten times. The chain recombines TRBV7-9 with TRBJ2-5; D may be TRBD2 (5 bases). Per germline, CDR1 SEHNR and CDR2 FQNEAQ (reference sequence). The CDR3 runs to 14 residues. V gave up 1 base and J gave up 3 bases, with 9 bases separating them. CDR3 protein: CASSLGTFKETQYF. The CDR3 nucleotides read TGTGCCAGCAGCTTAGGGACTTTTAAAGAGACCCAGTACTTC. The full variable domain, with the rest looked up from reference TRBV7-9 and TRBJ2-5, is DTGVSQNPRHKITKRGQNVTFRCDPISEHNRLYWYRQTLGQGPEFLTYFQNEAQLEKSRLLSDRFSAERPKGSFSTLEIQRTEQGDSAMYLCASSLGTFKETQYFGPGTRLLVL.

The DNA of the CDR3 is TGCAGTGCGGGGAACTTCTATGGCTACACCTTC. Protein sequence: CSAGNFYGYTF. The V gene is TRBV20-1, the J gene TRBJ1-2, with D hard to call. The CDR3 is 11 residues long. The V gene's germline CDR1 is DFQATT and CDR2 SNEGSKA (reference sequence). With 6 bases removed from V and 4 bases from J, the gap between germline ends came to 9 bases.

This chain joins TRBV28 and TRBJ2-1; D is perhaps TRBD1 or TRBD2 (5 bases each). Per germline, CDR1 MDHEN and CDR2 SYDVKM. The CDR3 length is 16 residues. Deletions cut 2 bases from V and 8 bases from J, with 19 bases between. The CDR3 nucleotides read TGTGCCAGCAGTTTAAGGATGGGGGTGGGCTGGGATGAGCAGTTCTTC. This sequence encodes CASSLRMGVGWDEQFF.

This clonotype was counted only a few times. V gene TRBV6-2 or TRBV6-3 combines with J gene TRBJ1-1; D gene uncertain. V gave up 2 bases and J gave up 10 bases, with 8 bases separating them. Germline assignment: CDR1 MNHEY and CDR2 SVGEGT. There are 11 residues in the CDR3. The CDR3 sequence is CASSYRGGAFF. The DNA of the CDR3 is TGTGCCAGCAGTTACCGGGGAGGAGCTTTCTTT.

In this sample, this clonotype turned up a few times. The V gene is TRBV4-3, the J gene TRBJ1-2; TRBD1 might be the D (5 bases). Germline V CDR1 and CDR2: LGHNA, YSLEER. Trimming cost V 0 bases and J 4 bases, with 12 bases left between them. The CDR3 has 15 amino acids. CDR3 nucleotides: TGCGCCAGCAGCCAAGAGGGAGGGGCCACCTATGGCTACACCTTC. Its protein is CASSQEGGATYGYTF.

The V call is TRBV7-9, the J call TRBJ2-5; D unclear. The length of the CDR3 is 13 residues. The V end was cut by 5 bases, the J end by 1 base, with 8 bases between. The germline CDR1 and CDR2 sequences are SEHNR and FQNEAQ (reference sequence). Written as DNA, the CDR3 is TGTGCCAGCAGCCAGCCGACCCAAGAGACCCAGTACTTC. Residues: CASSQPTQETQYF.

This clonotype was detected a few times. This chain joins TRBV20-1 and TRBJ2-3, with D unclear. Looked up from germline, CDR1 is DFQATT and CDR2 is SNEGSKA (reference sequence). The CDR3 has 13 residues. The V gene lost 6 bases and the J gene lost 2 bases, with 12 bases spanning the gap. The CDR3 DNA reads TGCAGTGCCCCGCCCACTGTCACAGATACGCAGTATTTT. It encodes CSAPPTVTDTQYF.

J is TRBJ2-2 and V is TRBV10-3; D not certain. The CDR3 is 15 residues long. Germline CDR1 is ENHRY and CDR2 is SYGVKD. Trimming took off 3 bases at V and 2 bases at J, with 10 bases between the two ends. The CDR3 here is CAISDFSPNTGELFF. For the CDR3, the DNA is TGTGCCATCAGTGATTTTAGCCCCAACACCGGGGAGCTGTTTTTT.

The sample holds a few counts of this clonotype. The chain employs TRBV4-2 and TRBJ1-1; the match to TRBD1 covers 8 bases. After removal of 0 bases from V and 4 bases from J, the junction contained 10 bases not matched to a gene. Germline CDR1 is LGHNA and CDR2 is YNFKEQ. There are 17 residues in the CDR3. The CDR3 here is CASSQDGAGQGRTEAFF. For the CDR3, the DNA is TGTGCCAGCAGCCAAGATGGCGCCGGACAGGGTCGCACTGAAGCTTTCTTT.

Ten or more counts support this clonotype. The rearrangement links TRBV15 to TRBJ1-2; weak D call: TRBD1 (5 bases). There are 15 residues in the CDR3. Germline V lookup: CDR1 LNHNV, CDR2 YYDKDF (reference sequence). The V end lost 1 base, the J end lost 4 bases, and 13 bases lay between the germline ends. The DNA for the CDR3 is TGTGCCACCAGCAGAGCCATCTCCACAGGCTATGGCTACACCTTC. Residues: CATSRAISTGYGYTF.

The CDR3 protein is CSAFRGEDEQYF. As DNA, the CDR3 is TGCAGTGCTTTCCGGGGGGAGGACGAGCAGTACTTC. This chain joins TRBV20-1 and TRBJ2-7; 7 bases fit TRBD2. Germline assignment: CDR1 DFQATT and CDR2 SNEGSKA (reference sequence). The ends lost 5 bases at V and 5 bases at J; junction bases unmatched: 6. The CDR3 is 12 residues long.

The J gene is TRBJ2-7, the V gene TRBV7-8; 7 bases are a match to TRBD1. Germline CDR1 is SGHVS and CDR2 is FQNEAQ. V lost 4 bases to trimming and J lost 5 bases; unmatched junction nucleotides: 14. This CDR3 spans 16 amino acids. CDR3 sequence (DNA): TGTGCCAGCAGCTCAATACAGGGGAGCCTTTTCCACGAGCAGTACTTC. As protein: CASSSIQGSLFHEQYF.

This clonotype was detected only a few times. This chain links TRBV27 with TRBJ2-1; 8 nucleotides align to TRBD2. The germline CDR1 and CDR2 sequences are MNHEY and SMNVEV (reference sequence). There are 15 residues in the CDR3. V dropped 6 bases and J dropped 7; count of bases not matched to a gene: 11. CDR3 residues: CASRKSGSLENEQFF. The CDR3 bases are TGTGCCAGCAGAAAAAGCGGGAGTTTGGAGAATGAGCAGTTCTTC.

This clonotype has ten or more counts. The CDR3 DNA is TGTGCCAGCAGTTTTCCCCTCAGGGGGCAGGAGACCCAGTACTTC. Translating gives CASSFPLRGQETQYF. The chain couples TRBV12-3 or TRBV12-4 to TRBJ2-5; TRBD1 matches 8 bases. J gave up 5 bases and V 3 bases, and 8 bases lay outside the gene matches. The CDR3 contains 15 residues.

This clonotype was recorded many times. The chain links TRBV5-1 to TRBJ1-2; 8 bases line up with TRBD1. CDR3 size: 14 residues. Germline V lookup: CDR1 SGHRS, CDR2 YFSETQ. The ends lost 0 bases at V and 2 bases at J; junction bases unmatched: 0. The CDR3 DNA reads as TGCGCCAGCAGCTTGGACAGGGGGAACTATGGCTACACCTTC. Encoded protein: CASSLDRGNYGYTF.

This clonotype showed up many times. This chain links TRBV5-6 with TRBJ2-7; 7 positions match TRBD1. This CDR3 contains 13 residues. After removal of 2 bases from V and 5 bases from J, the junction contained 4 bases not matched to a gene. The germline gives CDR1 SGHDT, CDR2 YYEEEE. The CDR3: CASSFDRANEQYF. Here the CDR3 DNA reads TGTGCCAGCAGCTTCGACAGGGCGAACGAGCAGTACTTC.

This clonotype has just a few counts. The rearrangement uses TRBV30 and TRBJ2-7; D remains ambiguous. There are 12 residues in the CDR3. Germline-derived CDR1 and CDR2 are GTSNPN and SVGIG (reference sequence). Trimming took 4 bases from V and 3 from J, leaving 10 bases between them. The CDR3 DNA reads TGTGCCTGGAAAAATAAGGGCTACGAGCAGTACTTC. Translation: CAWKNKGYEQYF. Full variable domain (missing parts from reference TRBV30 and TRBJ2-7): SQTIHQWPATLVQPVGSPLSLECTVEGTSNPNLYWYRQAAGRGLQLLFYSVGIGQISSEVPQNLSASRPQDRQFILSSKKLLLSDSGFYLCAWKNKGYEQYFGPGTRLTVT.

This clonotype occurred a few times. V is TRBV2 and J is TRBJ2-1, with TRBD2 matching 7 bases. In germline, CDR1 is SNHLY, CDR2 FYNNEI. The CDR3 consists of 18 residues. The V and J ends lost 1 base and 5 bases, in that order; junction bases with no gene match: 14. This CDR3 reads CASSEEGFRREFDNEQFF. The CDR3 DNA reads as TGTGCCAGCAGTGAAGAGGGCTTTCGGCGGGAGTTCGACAATGAGCAGTTCTTC. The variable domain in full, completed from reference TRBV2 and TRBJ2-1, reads EPEVTQTPSHQVTQMGQEVILRCVPISNHLYFYWYRQILGQKVEFLVSFYNNEISEKSEIFDDQFSVERPDGSNFTLKIRSTKLEDSAMYFCASSEEGFRREFDNEQFFGPGTRLTVL.

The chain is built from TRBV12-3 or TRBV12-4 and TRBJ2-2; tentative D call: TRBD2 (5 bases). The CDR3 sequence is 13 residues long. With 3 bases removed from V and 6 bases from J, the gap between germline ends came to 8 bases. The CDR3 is CASSLRVSGELFF. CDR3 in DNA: TGTGCCAGCAGTTTGAGGGTTTCCGGGGAGCTGTTTTTT.

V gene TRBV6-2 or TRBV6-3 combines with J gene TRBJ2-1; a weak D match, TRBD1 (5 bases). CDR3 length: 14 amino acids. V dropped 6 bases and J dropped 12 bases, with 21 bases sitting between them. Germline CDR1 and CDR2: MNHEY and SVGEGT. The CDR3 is CASSQKSLRTGQFF. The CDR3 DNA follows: TGTGCCAGCAGCCAGAAATCACTACGAACAGGGCAGTTCTTC.

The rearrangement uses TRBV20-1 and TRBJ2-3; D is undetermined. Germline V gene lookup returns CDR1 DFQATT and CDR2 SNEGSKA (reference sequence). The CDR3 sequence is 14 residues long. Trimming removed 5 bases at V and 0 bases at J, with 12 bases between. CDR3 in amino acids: CSARRATSTDTQYF. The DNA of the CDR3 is TGCAGTGCTCGTCGGGCCACTAGCACAGATACGCAGTATTTT.

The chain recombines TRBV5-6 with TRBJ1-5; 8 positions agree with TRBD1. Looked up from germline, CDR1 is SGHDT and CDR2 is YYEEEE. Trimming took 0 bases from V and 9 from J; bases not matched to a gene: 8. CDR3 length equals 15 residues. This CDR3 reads CASSLASGQGGPQHF. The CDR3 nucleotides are TGTGCCAGCAGCTTGGCCAGCGGACAGGGAGGGCCCCAGCATTTT.

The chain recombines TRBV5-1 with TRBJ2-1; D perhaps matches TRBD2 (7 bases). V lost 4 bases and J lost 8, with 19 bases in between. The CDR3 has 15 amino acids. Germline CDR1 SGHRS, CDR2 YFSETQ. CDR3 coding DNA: TGCGCCAGCAGCCCGGAGGGGGGGGGGCTTGATGAGCAGTTCTTC. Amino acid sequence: CASSPEGGGLDEQFF.

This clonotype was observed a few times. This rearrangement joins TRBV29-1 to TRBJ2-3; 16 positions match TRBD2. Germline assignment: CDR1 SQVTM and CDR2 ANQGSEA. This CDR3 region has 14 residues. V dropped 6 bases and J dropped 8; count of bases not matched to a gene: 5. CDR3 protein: CSVGLAGGPSTQYF. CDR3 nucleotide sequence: TGCAGCGTGGGACTAGCGGGAGGGCCTAGTACGCAGTATTTT.

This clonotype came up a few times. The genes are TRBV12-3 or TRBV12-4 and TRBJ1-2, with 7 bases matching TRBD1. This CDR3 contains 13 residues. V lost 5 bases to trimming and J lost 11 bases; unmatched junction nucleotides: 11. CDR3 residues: CASSTRRGQGYTF. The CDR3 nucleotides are TGTGCCAGCAGTACCCGGAGGGGGCAAGGGTACACCTTC.

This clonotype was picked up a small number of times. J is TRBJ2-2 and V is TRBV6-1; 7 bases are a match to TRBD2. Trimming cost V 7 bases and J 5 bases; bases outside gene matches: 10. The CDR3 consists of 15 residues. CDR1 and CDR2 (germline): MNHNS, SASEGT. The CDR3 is CASTRRAGKTGELFF. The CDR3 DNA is TGTGCCAGCACCCGTCGAGCGGGGAAAACCGGGGAGCTGTTTTTT.